These 27 T cell receptor beta chains were all obtained from the same sample, sequenced in a study of identical twins. MiXCR, run by TCRdb on the 5' RACE reads, gives a single entry per CDR3 protein. In the table there are around 480,000 distinct CDR3 sequences, more than 13% of which are singletons. These data were also reused for a study on yellow fever vaccine responses in identical twins.

Sequencing was done on a sample of CD4+ T cells sorted from blood. These receptors were obtained from a woman in her late teens or twenties in good health.

The chain links TRBV29-1 to TRBJ1-2; 8 nucleotides match TRBD1. This CDR3 contains 15 residues. The V gene's germline CDR1 is SQVTM and CDR2 ANQGSEA. Trimming took 4 bases from V and 6 from J; bases not matched to a gene: 13. Here the CDR3 reads CSVGLRAGRGHGYTF. The CDR3 coding sequence is TGCAGCGTTGGGCTCCGAGCGGGCAGGGGGCATGGCTACACCTTC.

This clonotype was counted a few times. The J gene is TRBJ1-4, the V gene TRBV11-2; D is ambiguous. Trimming left V 4 bases short and J 5 bases short, with 11 bases between. The CDR3 has 14 residues. CDR1 SGHAT and CDR2 FQNNGV come from the germline V gene. CDR3 DNA: TGTGCCAGCAGCTCCCGGCTAGAGAATGAAAAACTGTTTTTT. This encodes CASSSRLENEKLFF.

The chain combines TRBV6-5 with TRBJ2-1, with 8 positions matching TRBD1. The CDR3 has 15 amino acids. V lost 4 bases to trimming and J lost 6 bases; unmatched junction nucleotides: 8. Per the germline V gene, CDR1 is MNHEY and CDR2 is SVGAGI. The CDR3 nucleotides are TGTGCCAGCAGTTTTAAACGGACAGGGCGCAATGAGCAGTTCTTC. Residues: CASSFKRTGRNEQFF.

This clonotype was counted between two and nine times. The V call is TRBV12-3 or TRBV12-4, the J call TRBJ1-1; 10 nucleotides agree with TRBD1. The CDR3 runs 15 residues. V gave up 5 bases and J gave up 3 bases; unmatched junction bases: 6. CDR3 nucleotides: TGTGCCAGCAGTCCTGACAGGGGGCCTTACACTGAAGCTTTCTTT. Its protein product is CASSPDRGPYTEAFF.

This clonotype was picked up a small number of times. The chain is built from TRBV9 and TRBJ2-2; the D gene is possibly TRBD2 (6 bases). From germline, CDR1 is SGDLS and CDR2 YYNGEE. CDR3 length: 15 residues. Trimming pared 0 bases from V and 2 bases from J, leaving 8 bases between. The CDR3 protein is CASSVGLVNTGELFF. The CDR3 coding sequence is TGTGCCAGCAGCGTAGGACTAGTTAACACCGGGGAGCTGTTTTTT.

This clonotype was detected ten times or more. The chain links TRBV12-3 or TRBV12-4 to TRBJ2-1; TRBD1 matches 9 bases. This CDR3 comprises 15 residues. With V trimmed by 7 bases and J by 6 bases, 10 bases remained unmatched. CDR3 loop: CASTRDRDRVNEQFF. The CDR3 region has the DNA TGTGCCAGCACTCGTGACCGGGACAGGGTCAATGAGCAGTTCTTC.

The rearrangement uses TRBV7-2 and TRBJ2-3, with D uncertain. Deletions cut 4 bases from V and 0 bases from J, with 8 bases between. The CDR3 has 14 residues. Germline V CDR1 and CDR2: SGHTA, FQGNSA. CDR3 sequence: CASSSQVSTDTQYF. CDR3 coding DNA: TGTGCCAGCAGCTCACAAGTGAGCACAGATACGCAGTATTTT. Looking up the rest from reference TRBV7-2 and TRBJ2-3 gives the full variable domain: GAGVSQSPSNKVTEKGKDVELRCDPISGHTALYWYRQSLGQGLEFLIYFQGNSAPDKSGLPSDRFSAERTGGSVSTLTIQRTQQEDSAVYLCASSSQVSTDTQYFGPGTRLTVL.

The DNA of the CDR3 is TGTGCCAGCAGTTCGGGACATATGAACACTGAAGCTTTCTTT. It is translated as CASSSGHMNTEAFF. This chain uses TRBV6-5 with TRBJ1-1; maybe TRBD1 (6 bases). CDR1 and CDR2 (germline): MNHEY, SVGAGI. Trimming took off 4 bases at V and 0 bases at J, with 9 bases between the two ends. The CDR3 is 14 amino acids.

The J gene is TRBJ2-7, the V gene TRBV20-1; possible D gene TRBD2, 5 bases. The CDR3 covers 15 residues. With 0 bases removed from V and 5 bases from J, the gap between germline ends came to 17 bases. The germline V gene encodes CDR1 DFQATT and CDR2 SNEGSKA (reference sequence). The CDR3 DNA sequence: TGCAGTGCTAGAGATCGATGGGGTAGCGTCCACGAGCAGTACTTC. Translation: CSARDRWGSVHEQYF.

This clonotype was observed a few times. The J gene is TRBJ2-3, the V gene TRBV12-3 or TRBV12-4; D gene unclear. The CDR3 consists of 11 residues. Trimming pared 0 bases from V and 7 bases from J, leaving 2 bases between. The CDR3 DNA sequence: TGTGCCAGCAGTTTAGCCTATACGCAGTATTTT. Its translation: CASSLAYTQYF.

This chain joins TRBV11-2 and TRBJ1-2; 7 bases agree with TRBD1. Looked up from germline, CDR1 is SGHAT and CDR2 is FQNNGV. The CDR3 runs 13 residues. Trimming removed 5 bases from V and 4 bases from J; junction bases left unmatched: 4. CDR3 sequence (DNA): TGTGCCAGCAGCCCAAGACAGGGCTATGGCTACACCTTC. Encoded protein: CASSPRQGYGYTF.

The chain links TRBV7-2 to TRBJ2-3; 9 positions agree with TRBD2. This CDR3 region has 16 residues. The germline V gene encodes CDR1 SGHTA and CDR2 FQGNSA. V lost 5 bases to trimming and J lost 0 bases; unmatched junction nucleotides: 6. The CDR3 region is CASSTRLAASTDTQYF. In DNA form, the CDR3 reads TGTGCCAGCAGCACACGACTAGCGGCTAGCACAGATACGCAGTATTTT.

This clonotype was found many times. One end of the junction does not line up with germline, which may come from a read error. The chain is built from TRBV5-1 and TRBJ2-3; D gene unclear. Germline CDR1 SGHRS, CDR2 YFSETQ. This CDR3 region has 14 residues. The CDR3 sequence is CASSTGLSTDTQYF. The CDR3 bases are TGTGCCAGCAGTACCGGCCTTAGCACAGATACGCAGTATTTT.

This clonotype was counted only a few times. The chain combines TRBV20-1 with TRBJ2-7, with a weak D call TRBD2 (7 bases). CDR1 DFQATT and CDR2 SNEGSKA come from the germline V gene (reference sequence). The CDR3 contains 14 residues. V shed 0 bases and J shed 7 bases, with 16 bases lying between them. The CDR3 DNA reads as TGCAGTGCTAGAGATGATCGGGGGGCGCATGAGCAGTACTTC. Protein: CSARDDRGAHEQYF.

This clonotype was seen only a few times. The rearrangement uses TRBV11-2 and TRBJ2-3, with a possible D match to TRBD2 (5 bases). The CDR3 is 16 amino acids. Germline V lookup: CDR1 SGHAT, CDR2 FQNNGV. V lost 4 bases and J 0 bases, leaving 14 bases between the germline ends. The CDR3 is CASSSPTRTSTDTQYF. In DNA, the CDR3 is TGTGCCAGCAGCTCTCCTACTAGAACTAGCACAGATACGCAGTATTTT. Together with reference TRBV11-2 and TRBJ2-3, the CDR3 gives the full variable domain: EAGVAQSPRYKIIEKRQSVAFWCNPISGHATLYWYQQILGQGPKLLIQFQNNGVVDDSQLPKDRFSAERLKGVDSTLKIQPAKLEDSAVYLCASSSPTRTSTDTQYFGPGTRLTVL.

This clonotype was seen only once. The rearrangement links TRBV29-1 to TRBJ2-1; D tentatively fits TRBD1 or TRBD2 (6 bases each). The ends were cut back, 5 bases at V and 7 bases at J, with 12 bases in the middle. The CDR3 is made up of 12 amino acids. The germline gives CDR1 SQVTM, CDR2 ANQGSEA. The CDR3 nucleotides read TGCAGCGTTACGCGGAGGGGGAATGAGCAGTTCTTC. Protein: CSVTRRGNEQFF.

This clonotype was picked up a small number of times. This sequence joins TRBV21-1 and TRBJ2-5; the D segment call TRBD2 is taken from the table without a DNA check. TRBV21-1 is a pseudogene locus. This CDR3 is built from 16 residues. This chain's CDR3 is CASSELAGGGQETQYF. CDR3 DNA: TGTGCCAGCAGCGAGCTAGCGGGAGGGGGTCAAGAGACCCAGTACTTC.

This clonotype has only a few counts. This chain links TRBV7-2 with TRBJ2-3; D call uncertain. V lost 3 bases, J lost 4 bases, and 14 bases lay in between. Germline lookup yields CDR1 SGHTA and CDR2 FQGNSA. The CDR3 extends over 15 amino acids. The CDR3 DNA reads TGTGCCAGCAGCTTCCCCGTACTTGGGGCAGATACGCAGTATTTT. Translating it yields CASSFPVLGADTQYF.

This sequence joins TRBV7-9 and TRBJ1-3; D gene unclear. Germline V lookup: CDR1 SEHNR, CDR2 FQNEAQ (reference sequence). Trimming removed 2 bases at V and 1 base at J, with 9 bases between. The CDR3 has 15 residues. CDR3 protein: CASSLRDESGNTIYF. DNA for the CDR3: TGTGCCAGCAGCTTAAGAGATGAGTCTGGAAACACCATATATTTT.

The chain has TRBV10-1 and TRBJ2-2; the match to TRBD1 covers 8 bases. Per the germline V gene, CDR1 is WNHNN and CDR2 is SYGVQD (reference sequence). The CDR3 is 15 residues long. The ends lost 5 bases at V and 6 bases at J; junction bases unmatched: 8. The CDR3 DNA follows: TGCGCCAGCAGTTGGACAGGGTTGACGGCCGGGGAGCTGTTTTTT. Protein product: CASSWTGLTAGELFF.

V and J are TRBV5-1 and TRBJ2-5; no clear D. CDR1 is SGHRS and CDR2 is YFSETQ in the germline V gene. V was trimmed by 5 bases and J by 5 bases, leaving 7 bases between them. The CDR3 spans 11 residues. The CDR3 loop is CASRTRETQYF. DNA of the CDR3: TGCGCCAGCAGGACCCGGGAGACCCAGTACTTC.

This clonotype has only a few counts. As DNA, the CDR3 is TGTGCCAGCAGTCTGGGGCAGGGGGTCAACTACGAGCAGTACTTC. As protein: CASSLGQGVNYEQYF. The chain has TRBV28 and TRBJ2-7; 7 bases line up with TRBD1. Germline CDR1 reads MDHEN; CDR2 reads SYDVKM. With V trimmed by 5 bases and J by 3 bases, 10 bases remained unmatched. This CDR3 comprises 15 residues.

V is TRBV5-6 and J is TRBJ2-1, with 10 bases matching TRBD1. V dropped 4 bases and J dropped 5; count of bases not matched to a gene: 9. The CDR3 runs 16 residues. Per germline, CDR1 SGHDT and CDR2 YYEEEE. The CDR3 protein is CASSPNTGTGDNEQFF. Written as DNA, the CDR3 is TGTGCCAGCAGCCCGAACACCGGGACAGGGGACAATGAGCAGTTCTTC.

This clonotype was seen ten or more times. The gene calls are TRBV6-2 or TRBV6-3 and TRBJ2-5; D is ambiguous. Trimming took 2 bases from V and 3 from J, leaving 1 base between them. Per germline, CDR1 MNHEY and CDR2 SVGEGT. The CDR3 covers 11 residues. CDR3 coding DNA: TGTGCCAGCAGTTACGAAGAGACCCAGTACTTC. Translation gives CASSYEETQYF.

V is TRBV9 and J is TRBJ2-5, with 8 bases fitting TRBD1. In germline, CDR1 is SGDLS, CDR2 YYNGEE. The CDR3 sequence is 16 residues long. Losses at the gene ends were 0 bases for V and 5 bases for J; bases not matched to a gene: 9. CDR3 DNA: TGTGCCAGCAGCGTAGCTTGGGCAGGGGGCGCGGAGACCCAGTACTTC. Amino acid sequence: CASSVAWAGGAETQYF.

This chain uses TRBV3-1 with TRBJ2-6, with 8 bases lining up with TRBD1. The germline V gene encodes CDR1 LGHDT and CDR2 YNNKEL (reference sequence). With V trimmed by 1 base and J by 1 base, 6 bases remained unmatched. The CDR3 has 18 residues. CDR3 sequence (DNA): TGTGCCAGCAGCCAAGGACTCGGACAGGGTTCTGGGGCCAACGTCCTGACTTTC. Its protein product is CASSQGLGQGSGANVLTF. Looking up the rest from reference TRBV3-1 and TRBJ2-6 gives the full variable domain: DTAVSQTPKYLVTQMGNDKSIKCEQNLGHDTMYWYKQDSKKFLKIMFSYNNKELIINETVPNRFSPKSPDKAHLNLHINSLELGDSAVYFCASSQGLGQGSGANVLTFGAGSRLTVL.

This clonotype was picked up a small number of times. The V call is TRBV7-3, the J call TRBJ2-2; D might be TRBD2 (6 bases). Germline V gene data show CDR1 as SGHTA and CDR2 as FQGTGA. Trimming left V 1 base short and J 2 bases short, with 17 bases between. The CDR3 sequence is 18 residues long. As DNA, the CDR3 is TGTGCCAGCAGCTTAAGACCCCGGGAAGGGACTAACACCGGGGAGCTGTTTTTT. This codes for CASSLRPREGTNTGELFF. Filled out from reference TRBV7-3 and TRBJ2-2, the complete variable domain reads GAGVSQTPSNKVTEKGKYVELRCDPISGHTALYWYRQSLGQGPEFLIYFQGTGAADDSGLPNDRFFAVRPEGSVSTLKIQRTERGDSAVYLCASSLRPREGTNTGELFFGEGSRLTVL.